The 12 T cell receptor beta chains in this list originate from one sample, sequenced in a study of spatial heterogeneity in lung cancer. General study points: The study found that expanded intratumoral alpha and beta TCR counts tracked tumor mutation counts.

Time point in this sample: sample taken at primary tumor resection. MiXCR, run by TCRdb on the 5' RACE reads, gives a single entry per CDR3 protein. The table shows about 100,000 distinct CDR3 sequences, with 4.4% occurring only once. Their target antigens are unknown. This specimen consisted of lung tumor tissue, obtained at surgery. The receptors were gathered from a male donor with early-stage non-small cell lung cancer.

This clonotype was observed many times. The chain employs TRBV6-1 and TRBJ2-5, with D unresolved. V was pared by 3 bases and J by 1 base, with 6 bases between. The CDR3 contains 13 residues. Germline V gene lookup returns CDR1 MNHNS and CDR2 SASEGT. The CDR3 protein is CASSELGQETQYF. DNA of the CDR3: TGTGCCAGCAGTGAGCTGGGCCAAGAGACCCAGTACTTC.

This clonotype was detected ten times or more. The chain is built from TRBV20-1 and TRBJ2-7; the match to TRBD2 covers 7 bases. The germline gives CDR1 DFQATT, CDR2 SNEGSKA (reference sequence). Unmatched junction bases numbered 8, after V lost 6 bases and J lost 6 bases. This CDR3 spans 12 amino acids. The CDR3 region is CSAQRDSIEQYF. As DNA, the CDR3 is TGCAGTGCCCAGCGGGACTCGATCGAGCAGTACTTC.

This clonotype was seen at least ten times. The genes are TRBV29-1 and TRBJ1-4, with D possibly TRBD1 on 6 matching bases. V was trimmed by 7 bases and J by 8 bases, leaving 17 bases between them. The CDR3 is 13 residues long. The germline V gene has CDR1 SQVTM and CDR2 ANQGSEA. The CDR3 nucleotides read TGCAGCGCCTCTACAGGGCCCGGGGAAAAACTGTTTTTT. Its protein is CSASTGPGEKLFF.

This clonotype was counted ten times or more. The gene calls are TRBV20-1 and TRBJ1-5; unclear D gene. The V and J ends lost 2 bases and 2 bases respectively, with 13 bases between them. Germline-derived CDR1 and CDR2 are DFQATT and SNEGSKA (reference sequence). The CDR3 sequence is 15 residues long. The CDR3 loop reads CSARSRVAGNQPQHF. CDR3 coding DNA: TGCAGTGCTAGATCCCGGGTAGCCGGCAATCAGCCCCAGCATTTT.

This clonotype has ten or more counts. The chain joins TRBV30 to TRBJ2-7; the D call may be TRBD1 or TRBD2 (5 bases each). The CDR3 loop spans 13 amino acids. Germline V gives CDR1 GTSNPN, CDR2 SVGIG (reference sequence). V lost 8 bases to trimming and J lost 6 bases, with 20 bases between them. The CDR3 sequence: CAAERGVRREQYF. The CDR3, as DNA: TGTGCCGCAGAAAGAGGGGTACGGCGCGAGCAGTACTTC.

This clonotype was counted many times. The chain links TRBV7-2 to TRBJ1-4, with D perhaps TRBD1 (5 bases). The CDR3 covers 18 residues. Germline assignment: CDR1 SGHTA and CDR2 FQGNSA. V was trimmed by 2 bases and J by 7 bases, leaving 23 bases between them. The CDR3 DNA sequence: TGTGCCAGCAGCTTATATCTGAGGGGCAGGACCCTGACTGAAAAACTGTTTTTT. Residues: CASSLYLRGRTLTEKLFF.

This clonotype has just a few counts. This chain uses TRBV11-2 with TRBJ1-2; D might be TRBD1 (6 bases). V shed 5 bases and J shed 2 bases, with 15 bases lying between them. Germline lookup yields CDR1 SGHAT and CDR2 FQNNGV. This CDR3 region has 15 residues. The CDR3 nucleotides read TGTGCCAGCAGCCAGGGACACGAAGCGAACTATGGCTACACCTTC. It specifies CASSQGHEANYGYTF. Together with reference TRBV11-2 and TRBJ1-2, the CDR3 gives the full variable domain: EAGVAQSPRYKIIEKRQSVAFWCNPISGHATLYWYQQILGQGPKLLIQFQNNGVVDDSQLPKDRFSAERLKGVDSTLKIQPAKLEDSAVYLCASSQGHEANYGYTFGSGTRLTVV.

At least ten counts were recorded for this clonotype. The V and J genes are TRBV20-1 and TRBJ2-3, with a possible D match to TRBD2 (6 bases). Germline CDR1 is DFQATT and CDR2 is SNEGSKA (reference sequence). This CDR3 has 14 amino acids. Trimming left V 3 bases short and J 4 bases short, with 14 bases between. CDR3 protein: CSASRLDFPDTQYF. CDR3 in DNA: TGCAGTGCTAGTCGACTAGATTTCCCAGATACGCAGTATTTT.

The sample holds many counts of this clonotype. V and J are TRBV20-1 and TRBJ2-7; D not resolved. This CDR3 has 14 amino acids. The V gene lost 3 bases and the J gene lost 2 bases, with 14 bases spanning the gap. Germline CDR1 is DFQATT and CDR2 is SNEGSKA (reference sequence). The CDR3 nucleotides are TGCAGTGCTAGCGGGCCAGTCCTTCCCTACGAGCAGTACTTC. Translating it yields CSASGPVLPYEQYF.

This clonotype was observed at least ten times. The CDR3 is CASSLSPWGNQPQHF. In DNA form, the CDR3 reads TGTGCCAGCAGTTTATCCCCATGGGGGAATCAGCCCCAGCATTTT. The gene calls are TRBV28 and TRBJ1-5; tentatively, D is TRBD1 (5 bases). V was clipped by 1 base and J by 4 bases, with 11 bases between them. The CDR3 is 15 amino acids. Germline CDR1 reads MDHEN; CDR2 reads SYDVKM. Using reference TRBV28 and TRBJ1-5 for the parts outside the CDR3, the full variable domain is DVKVTQSSRYLVKRTGEKVFLECVQDMDHENMFWYRQDPGLGLRLIYFSYDVKMKEKGDIPEGYSVSREKKERFSLILESASTNQTSMYLCASSLSPWGNQPQHFGDGTRLSIL.

This clonotype was seen a few times. The genes are TRBV7-9 and TRBJ1-2, with 8 bases fitting TRBD1. The germline gives CDR1 SEHNR, CDR2 FQNEAQ (reference sequence). The CDR3 runs to 14 residues. V was pared by 5 bases and J by 4 bases, with 6 bases of the junction left unmatched. DNA of the CDR3: TGTGCCAGCAGCCCAGGGGGCGCATTCTATGGCTACACCTTC. Translated, it gives CASSPGGAFYGYTF.

This clonotype showed up many times. V is TRBV5-1 and J is TRBJ2-3; D is uncertain. V was shortened by 1 base and J by 4 bases, with 10 bases between the two germline ends. CDR3 size: 14 residues. The germline V gene encodes CDR1 SGHRS and CDR2 YFSETQ. In DNA, the CDR3 is TGCGCCAGCAGCTTGTCCCTGGCCCCAGATACGCAGTATTTT. This codes for CASSLSLAPDTQYF. Drawing the rest from reference TRBV5-1 and TRBJ2-3, the complete variable domain is KAGVTQTPRYLIKTRGQQVTLSCSPISGHRSVSWYQQTPGQGLQFLFEYFSETQRNKGNFPGRFSGRQFSNSRSEMNVSTLELGDSALYLCASSLSLAPDTQYFGPGTRLTVL.